This T cell receptor (beta chain) was sequenced during a study of shared clonotypes between healthy human individuals. Remarks on this clone: This may be a read error: a much more frequent sequence differs by one nucleotide. Distinct nucleotide sequences in the sample also encode this CDR3.

Sequencing was at deep level. TCRdb's table, derived via immunoSEQ multiplex PCR, lists solely in-frame clones and lacks some. The table lists some 500,000 clones, roughly 80% of them singletons. This CDR3 comprises 14 residues. Germline CDR1 reads GTSNPN; CDR2 reads SVGIG (reference sequence). This chain connects TRBV30 to TRBJ2-2; TRBD2 agrees at 11 bases. The sequencing sample was made of PBMCs. This sequence was found in a woman between 40 and 50 years old in good health. Some clones in this sample may be carry-over from other donors' samples. In DNA, the CDR3 is TGTGCCTCCCTCCGACTAGCGGGAACCGGGGGGCTGTTTTTT. It translates to CASLRLAGTGGLFF.